These 22 T cell receptor beta chains originate from one sample sequenced in a study of cytomegalovirus exposure and HLA in healthy donors. Vbeta (60) and Jbeta (13) primers were used in the PCR. Repertoires were generated with immunoSEQ multiplex PCR, while TCRdb's copy carries only in-frame clones and drops some. Of 210,000 or so clones listed, over 60% are singletons. Source material: PBMCs. Source of these receptors: a man in his late teens or twenties in good health and CMV-seronegative.

The chain links TRBV7-6 to TRBJ1-4, with a weak D call TRBD1 (5 bases). Germline assignment: CDR1 SGHVS and CDR2 FNYEAQ. V lost 5 bases to trimming and J lost 12 bases, with 28 bases between them. The CDR3 totals 17 residues. The CDR3 nucleotides read TGTGCCAGCAGCGTAGGGATTTTCGGGCAGGGCCCAACAGAACTGTTTTTT. It specifies CASSVGIFGQGPTELFF.

J is TRBJ2-7 and V is TRBV5-6; a possible D gene is TRBD1 (6 bases). Between the trimmed V and J ends, which lost 4 bases and 2 bases, there was a span of 13 bases. CDR1 and CDR2 from the germline V gene are SGHDT and YYEEEE. This CDR3 region has 14 residues. CDR3 in amino acids: CASSQDRYTYEQYF. DNA for the CDR3: TGTGCCAGCAGCCAAGACAGGTATACCTACGAGCAGTACTTC.

This clone was counted only a few times. In DNA form, the CDR3 reads TGCGCCAGCAGCTTGGGGTCCGGGGGGCCTTCAGATACGCAGTATTTT. Protein: CASSLGSGGPSDTQYF. The chain is built from TRBV5-1 and TRBJ2-3; weak D call: TRBD2 (7 bases). The CDR3 is 16 residues long. Per germline, CDR1 SGHRS and CDR2 YFSETQ. The V end lost 0 bases, the J end lost 4 bases, and 15 bases lay between the germline ends.

V is TRBV29-1 and J is TRBJ2-1, with TRBD2 as a possible D gene (6 bases). Trimming removed 6 bases at V and 4 bases at J, with 16 bases between. The V gene's germline CDR1 is SQVTM and CDR2 ANQGSEA. This CDR3 spans 14 amino acids. As DNA, the CDR3 is TGCAGCGTGGGCCAGCGGGCTTCGTACAATGAGCAGTTCTTC. Its protein is CSVGQRASYNEQFF.

V is TRBV28 and J is TRBJ1-2; no clear D. Between the trimmed V and J ends, which lost 2 bases and 6 bases, there was a span of 4 bases. This CDR3 contains 11 residues. Germline CDR1 is MDHEN and CDR2 is SYDVKM. Here the CDR3 reads CASSLEDGYTF. As DNA, the CDR3 is TGTGCCAGCAGTTTAGAGGATGGCTACACCTTC.

The count of this clone is one. The rearrangement uses TRBV10-2 and TRBJ2-7; D is uncertain. The length of the CDR3 is 14 residues. Trimming took off 7 bases at V and 5 bases at J, with 18 bases between the two ends. Per germline, CDR1 WSHSY and CDR2 SAAADI. Here the CDR3 DNA reads TGCGCCAGCAACAACCGGGTTACGGCCCACGAGCAGTACTTC. Its protein product is CASNNRVTAHEQYF.

This sequence joins TRBV6-6 and TRBJ1-1; D might be TRBD1 (5 bases). The CDR3 is 11 amino acids. Germline V lookup: CDR1 MNHNY, CDR2 SVGAGI (reference sequence). The V and J ends lost 2 bases and 8 bases respectively, with 6 bases between them. The CDR3 spells CASSYGGEAFF. The CDR3 nucleotides are TGTGCCAGCAGTTACGGGGGGGAAGCTTTCTTT.

The chain combines TRBV5-1 with TRBJ2-2, with D hard to call. The CDR3 totals 15 residues. V lost 0 bases to trimming and J lost 0 bases, with 6 bases between them. Germline V gene sequence: CDR1 SGHRS, CDR2 YFSETQ. In nucleotides, the CDR3 is TGCGCCAGCAGCTTGGCAACGGCGAACACCGGGGAGCTGTTTTTT. This translates into CASSLATANTGELFF. Using reference TRBV5-1 and TRBJ2-2 for the parts outside the CDR3, the full variable domain is KAGVTQTPRYLIKTRGQQVTLSCSPISGHRSVSWYQQTPGQGLQFLFEYFSETQRNKGNFPGRFSGRQFSNSRSEMNVSTLELGDSALYLCASSLATANTGELFFGEGSRLTVL.

This chain joins TRBV19 and TRBJ1-2; D might be TRBD1 (5 bases). With 2 bases removed from V and 5 bases from J, the gap between germline ends came to 9 bases. Germline loops: CDR1 LNHDA, CDR2 SQIVND (reference sequence). This CDR3 contains 13 residues. The CDR3 coding sequence is TGTGCCAGTAGTATATCAGGGCTGTATGGCTACACCTTC. This translates into CASSISGLYGYTF.

This chain uses TRBV5-6 with TRBJ1-5; perhaps TRBD1 as D (5 bases). V was cut by 0 bases and J by 6 bases, with 7 bases left in between. CDR3 size: 13 residues. The germline V gene has CDR1 SGHDT and CDR2 YYEEEE. In DNA, the CDR3 is TGTGCCAGCAGCTTGGGAAGGGGTCAGCCCCAGCATTTT. This sequence encodes CASSLGRGQPQHF.

The V call is TRBV28, the J call TRBJ2-7; possibly TRBD2 for D (6 bases). The CDR3 sequence is 14 residues long. The germline CDR1 and CDR2 sequences are MDHEN and SYDVKM. The germline V and J ends were trimmed by 3 bases and 0 bases, with 9 bases remaining between them. The CDR3 loop reads CASSFSGRSYEQYF. CDR3 sequence (DNA): TGTGCCAGCAGTTTTAGCGGCCGCTCCTACGAGCAGTACTTC.

V usage is TRBV7-3 and J usage is TRBJ2-2; 9 bases map to TRBD2. This CDR3 has 15 residues. The trim removed 5 bases at V and 2 bases at J, leaving 3 bases unmatched. Germline V CDR1 and CDR2: SGHTA, FQGTGA. The CDR3 DNA reads as TGTGCCAGCAGCCGTAGCGGGAGTAACACCGGGGAGCTGTTTTTT. Translation gives CASSRSGSNTGELFF. The variable domain in full, with the rest retrieved from reference TRBV7-3 and TRBJ2-2, is GAGVSQTPSNKVTEKGKYVELRCDPISGHTALYWYRQSLGQGPEFLIYFQGTGAADDSGLPNDRFFAVRPEGSVSTLKIQRTERGDSAVYLCASSRSGSNTGELFFGEGSRLTVL.

This chain joins TRBV5-1 and TRBJ2-5; 7 nucleotides match TRBD2. The last part of the DNA fits TRBJ2-7 better; the J call may be wrong. The CDR3 sequence is 13 residues long. Germline CDR1 and CDR2: SGHRS and YFSETQ. CDR3 region: CASSLAGLGEQYF. CDR3 DNA sequence: TGCGCCAGCAGCTTAGCGGGATTAGGCGAGCAGTACTTC.

This clone has just a few counts. The V and J genes are TRBV27 and TRBJ2-7; the D gene is possibly TRBD2 (5 bases). CDR3 length equals 13 residues. With 6 bases removed from V and 2 bases from J, the gap between germline ends came to 11 bases. Germline V gives CDR1 MNHEY, CDR2 SMNVEV (reference sequence). The CDR3 spells CASRIGRAYEQYF. The CDR3 region has the DNA TGTGCCAGCAGAATTGGGCGGGCCTACGAGCAGTACTTC.

The V gene is TRBV28, the J gene TRBJ2-7; TRBD2 aligns across 12 bases. Trimming took 3 bases from V and 2 from J; bases not matched to a gene: 5. CDR1 and CDR2 from the germline V gene are MDHEN and SYDVKM. This CDR3 region has 16 residues. The CDR3 loop is CASSFGGLAGPYEQYF. The CDR3 region has the DNA TGTGCCAGCAGTTTCGGGGGACTAGCGGGCCCCTACGAGCAGTACTTC. Looking up the rest from reference TRBV28 and TRBJ2-7 gives the full variable domain: DVKVTQSSRYLVKRTGEKVFLECVQDMDHENMFWYRQDPGLGLRLIYFSYDVKMKEKGDIPEGYSVSREKKERFSLILESASTNQTSMYLCASSFGGLAGPYEQYFGPGTRLTVT.

The rearrangement links TRBV2 to TRBJ2-1, with D possibly TRBD2 on 6 matching bases. The CDR3 extends over 15 amino acids. Trimming cost V 6 bases and J 2 bases, with 14 bases left between them. From germline, CDR1 is SNHLY and CDR2 FYNNEI. The CDR3 DNA reads TGTGCCAGCAGCCCCGGGAGCCAAACCTACAATGAGCAGTTCTTC. This encodes CASSPGSQTYNEQFF.

The gene calls are TRBV28 and TRBJ1-2, with TRBD1 as a possible D gene (5 bases). V lost 6 bases and J lost 4, with 9 bases in between. The CDR3 has 12 amino acids. From germline, CDR1 is MDHEN and CDR2 SYDVKM. For the CDR3, the DNA is TGTGCCAGCAGGACTCAGGGCTATGGCTACACCTTC. Protein product: CASRTQGYGYTF.

V and J are TRBV7-9 and TRBJ2-7; 8 nucleotides align to TRBD1. Trimming took 4 bases from V and 4 from J; bases not matched to a gene: 6. The CDR3 totals 14 residues. In germline, CDR1 is SEHNR, CDR2 FQNEAQ (reference sequence). The CDR3 nucleotides read TGTGCCAGCAGCTCGTCCCGGGACAGGTACGAGCAGTACTTC. Translated, it gives CASSSSRDRYEQYF. The full variable domain, completed using reference TRBV7-9 and TRBJ2-7, is DTGVSQNPRHKITKRGQNVTFRCDPISEHNRLYWYRQTLGQGPEFLTYFQNEAQLEKSRLLSDRFSAERPKGSFSTLEIQRTEQGDSAMYLCASSSSRDRYEQYFGPGTRLTVT.

This rearrangement joins TRBV6-1 to TRBJ1-2; the D is unclear. CDR3 length: 15 amino acids. CDR1 is MNHNS, CDR2 SASEGT, per germline. Trimming took 1 base from V and 0 from J, leaving 9 bases between them. CDR3 in amino acids: CASSEVAGSNYGYTF. In DNA form, the CDR3 reads TGTGCCAGCAGTGAAGTTGCGGGTTCTAACTATGGCTACACCTTC.

This clone was picked up a small number of times. The chain links TRBV7-9 to TRBJ2-1; D is undetermined. The CDR3 has 15 residues. Germline values: CDR1 SEHNR, CDR2 FQNEAQ (reference sequence). V lost 2 bases and J lost 0, with 8 bases in between. CDR3 nucleotide sequence: TGTGCCAGCAGCTTATTGCCCTACTCCTACAATGAGCAGTTCTTC. It translates to CASSLLPYSYNEQFF.

The rearrangement links TRBV7-2 to TRBJ2-7; 9 nucleotides agree with TRBD2. Germline CDR1 reads SGHTA; CDR2 reads FQGNSA. After removal of 1 base from V and 3 bases from J, the junction contained 1 base not matched to a gene. The CDR3 runs to 14 residues. CDR3 loop: CASSLGLAVYEQYF. In nucleotides, the CDR3 is TGTGCCAGCAGCTTAGGACTAGCGGTCTACGAGCAGTACTTC.

This chain connects TRBV19 to TRBJ2-2; 10 nucleotides agree with TRBD2. The CDR3 contains 17 residues. CDR1 and CDR2 (germline): LNHDA, SQIVND (reference sequence). V lost 3 bases and J lost 8; bases outside the gene matches: 12. The CDR3 here is CASSILASGSGGGELFF. CDR3 coding DNA: TGTGCCAGTAGTATCCTAGCTAGCGGGAGCGGAGGTGGGGAGCTGTTTTTT.